The source of this T cell receptor beta chain is a study of cytomegalovirus exposure and HLA in healthy donors. Findings of the study overall: An ancestry cluster, one associated with Asian ancestry, reportedly showed fewer N-insertions than the 666-donor mean in a later analysis. In an earlier analysis, productive rearrangement rates for most beta V segments clustered near 87% or 30%. A few V segments could not be told apart, such as TRBV6-2 and TRBV6-3, and were left out.

The length of the CDR3 is 13 amino acids, counting both ends. Germline V gene data show CDR1 as MNHEY and CDR2 as SMNVEV (reference sequence). This clone has more than one count but fewer than ten. Its specificity is unknown. Because the CDR3's place on the DNA is in doubt, the DNA is left out and the CDR3 is given as listed by TCRdb. With 60 Vbeta and 13 Jbeta primers, the PCR was carried out. Repertoires were generated with immunoSEQ multiplex PCR, while TCRdb's copy carries only in-frame clones and drops some. The sample records some 130,000 clones, 65% to 80% being singletons. This chain joins TRBV27 and TRBJ2-7; the table names TRBD1, a call not compared with the DNA. This TCR derives from a male donor in good health and CMV-seropositive. What was sequenced was PBMCs. CDR3 amino acids: CASSSSDSYEQYF.